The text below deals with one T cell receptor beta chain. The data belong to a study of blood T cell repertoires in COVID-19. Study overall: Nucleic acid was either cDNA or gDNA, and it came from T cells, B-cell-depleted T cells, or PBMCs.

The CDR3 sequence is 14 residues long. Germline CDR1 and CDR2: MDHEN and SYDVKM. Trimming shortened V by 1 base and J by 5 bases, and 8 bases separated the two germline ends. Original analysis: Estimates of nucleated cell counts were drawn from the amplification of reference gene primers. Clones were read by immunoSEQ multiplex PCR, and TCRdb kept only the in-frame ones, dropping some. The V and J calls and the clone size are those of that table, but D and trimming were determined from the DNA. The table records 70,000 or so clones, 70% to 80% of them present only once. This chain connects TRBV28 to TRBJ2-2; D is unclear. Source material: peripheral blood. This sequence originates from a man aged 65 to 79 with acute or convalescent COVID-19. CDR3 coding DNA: TGTGCCAGCAGTTTATCTTCCCCTACCGGGGAGCTGTTTTTT. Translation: CASSLSSPTGELFF.